Below, one TCR beta chain is given with its context. Its antigen is unidentified. This sample was included in a study of T cell responses to AZD1222 COVID-19 vaccine. Clones were sequenced by immunoSEQ multiplex PCR, and TCRdb holds only the in-frame ones, with some missing. Here the sample spans approximately 140,000 clones, about 91% being singletons. Whole-study results and caveats: In the spike-specific TCR repertoire, nearly half reportedly target unmutated variant regions. Mapped onto spike, vaccine-associated CD4 TCRs spanned it and were dominant at 160-218 and 743-854. Mostly white British, mostly female donors; authors suggested clonal diversity may be underestimated.

This receptor was identified in an adult in good health. The specimen comprised peripheral blood, sampled on day 0 of AZD1222 vaccination.

The CDR3 is CASRVRREHTEAFF. The CDR3 DNA reads TGTGCCAGCCGGGTCAGGCGGGAGCACACTGAAGCTTTCTTT. This chain joins TRBV6-5 and TRBJ1-1; D unclear. The germline gives CDR1 MNHEY, CDR2 SVGAGI. Trimming stripped 8 bases from V and 3 bases from J, with 16 bases between. The CDR3 contains 14 residues.